These 25 T cell receptor beta chains came from one sample sequenced in a study of identical twins (TCRdb year 2016). To prepare the library, 5' RACE was applied. Sequencing took place on an Illumina HiSeq 2000. In TCRdb, the public reads were trimmed at Q25 with fastp and aligned with MiXCR, with productive beta chains retained. Rows matching on CDR3 protein sequence are summarized as one entry with the most common DNA and genes. A total of around 230,000 distinct CDR3 sequences appear in this sample, approximately 9% of them only once. Of the sample, 4.5% to 5.5% falls within the top ten clones. Sequenced sample: memory (CD45RO+) T cells sorted from blood. The meaning of the sample's cell subset or site label: CD45RO+ enriched T cells. These receptors all come from a woman aged 18-29 years in good health.

This clonotype was recorded a few times. V is TRBV6-5 and J is TRBJ1-3; D ambiguous. V was pared by 4 bases and J by 0 bases, with 10 bases between. The CDR3 is made up of 15 amino acids. The V gene's germline CDR1 is MNHEY and CDR2 SVGAGI. Here the CDR3 reads CASSLDGISGNTIYF. CDR3 coding DNA: TGTGCCAGCAGTTTGGACGGAATCTCTGGAAACACCATATATTTT.

The V and J genes are TRBV12-3 or TRBV12-4 and TRBJ2-3; tentatively, D is TRBD2 (5 bases). The CDR3 is 15 residues long. V lost 4 bases and J lost 2, with 13 bases in between. The CDR3 reads CASSSGVIITDTQYF. The CDR3 region has the DNA TGTGCCAGCAGTTCCGGGGTGATCATCACAGATACGCAGTATTTT.

This clonotype was seen more than once but under ten times. Compared with germline, one end of the junction differs, possibly owing to a read error. This chain joins TRBV30 and TRBJ2-1; the D gene is possibly TRBD1 (8 bases). CDR1 GTSNPN and CDR2 SVGIG come from the germline V gene (reference sequence). This CDR3 is built from 13 residues. CDR3 coding DNA: TGTGCAAAGGAGGGACAGGCGGGGGCAACGCAGGTCTTC. This encodes CAKEGQAGATQVF.

In its sample, this clonotype was seen many times. V usage is TRBV25-1 and J usage is TRBJ1-2, with D hard to call. V lost 4 bases and J 4 bases, leaving 13 bases between the germline ends. CDR1 is MGHDK, CDR2 SYGVNS, per germline. The CDR3 has 14 residues. CDR3 nucleotides: TGTGCCAGCAGTGTAACCCCCAGTTCCTATGGCTACACCTTC. It is translated as CASSVTPSSYGYTF.

The rearrangement joins TRBV29-1 to TRBJ1-5; D remains ambiguous. Germline V lookup: CDR1 SQVTM, CDR2 ANQGSEA. V was clipped by 7 bases and J by 4 bases, with 17 bases between them. This CDR3 region has 14 residues. CDR3 residues: CSGLRTFRNQPQHF. The CDR3 region has the DNA TGCAGCGGCCTCCGGACGTTTAGGAATCAGCCCCAGCATTTT.

The chain carries TRBV20-1 and TRBJ2-1; maybe TRBD2 (5 bases). Germline V gene data show CDR1 as DFQATT and CDR2 as SNEGSKA (reference sequence). The CDR3 contains 16 residues. The V and J ends lost 1 base and 0 bases respectively, with 13 bases between them. The CDR3 DNA reads TGCAGTGCTAGAGGGAAGGTTAGCGACTCCTACAATGAGCAGTTCTTC. Residues: CSARGKVSDSYNEQFF.

The chain joins TRBV9 to TRBJ2-5, with 7 nucleotides matching TRBD1. Germline CDR1 is SGDLS and CDR2 is YYNGEE. V was clipped by 4 bases and J by 4 bases; unmatched bases: 10. This CDR3 is 15 amino acids long. The DNA for the CDR3 is TGTGCCAGCAGCCTCACAGGGGTAGGGGGAGAGACCCAGTACTTC. Protein sequence: CASSLTGVGGETQYF.

J is TRBJ2-1 and V is TRBV20-1; D is ambiguous. The CDR3 is 16 residues long. Between the trimmed V and J ends, which lost 0 bases and 2 bases, there was a span of 14 bases. Looked up from germline, CDR1 is DFQATT and CDR2 is SNEGSKA (reference sequence). Here the CDR3 reads CSARDRRTRTYNEQFF. The CDR3 DNA is TGCAGTGCTAGAGATCGCCGGACCAGAACCTACAATGAGCAGTTCTTC.

The J gene is TRBJ2-7, the V gene TRBV15; D could derive from TRBD1 or TRBD2 (5 bases each). CDR1 and CDR2 from the germline V gene are LNHNV and YYDKDF (reference sequence). The CDR3 runs 16 residues. V lost 0 bases, J lost 1 base, and 13 bases lay in between. The CDR3 DNA is TGTGCCACCAGCAGAGATTGGGGCGCGGGTTCCTACGAGCAGTACTTC. Its translation: CATSRDWGAGSYEQYF.

This clonotype was counted between two and nine times. V is TRBV11-3 and J is TRBJ2-1, with D unresolved. This CDR3 is built from 14 residues. Trimming removed 1 base at V and 3 bases at J, with 7 bases between. Germline-derived CDR1 and CDR2 are SGHNT and YENEEA. CDR3 sequence reads: CASSLAASYNEQFF. CDR3 in DNA: TGTGCCAGCAGCTTAGCGGCCAGCTACAATGAGCAGTTCTTC.

This sequence joins TRBV6-1 and TRBJ2-5; a possible D gene is TRBD1 (5 bases). The CDR3 is 13 residues long. With 3 bases removed from V and 1 base from J, the gap between germline ends came to 6 bases. Per the germline V gene, CDR1 is MNHNS and CDR2 is SASEGT. The CDR3 reads CASSDRVQETQYF. The CDR3 region has the DNA TGTGCCAGCAGTGACAGGGTCCAAGAGACCCAGTACTTC.

The chain links TRBV6-1 to TRBJ2-3; a possible D gene is TRBD2 (6 bases). The length of the CDR3 is 14 residues. CDR1 is MNHNS, CDR2 SASEGT, per germline. The V end lost 7 bases, the J end lost 4 bases, and 15 bases lay between the germline ends. CDR3 amino acids: CASTWRVNADTQYF. Here the CDR3 DNA reads TGTGCCAGCACCTGGAGGGTTAACGCAGATACGCAGTATTTT.

This clonotype has a handful of counts. J is TRBJ2-7 and V is TRBV12-3 or TRBV12-4; D is perhaps TRBD1 or TRBD2 (5 bases each). V shed 5 bases and J shed 3 bases, with 20 bases lying between them. This CDR3 has 16 residues. The CDR3 spells CASSAVGLGTNYEQYF. CDR3 coding DNA: TGTGCCAGCAGTGCCGTAGGGTTGGGGACCAACTACGAGCAGTACTTC.

The sample holds a few counts of this clonotype. The chain joins TRBV9 to TRBJ2-3, with TRBD2 matching 13 bases. Trimming at V came to 3 bases and at J to 2 bases, leaving 9 bases not matched to a gene. The germline CDR1 and CDR2 sequences are SGDLS and YYNGEE. CDR3 length equals 18 residues. The CDR3 bases are TGTGCCAGCAGCGCGAACCCACTAGCGGGGGGGAACACAGATACGCAGTATTTT. Encoded protein: CASSANPLAGGNTDTQYF.

The V gene is TRBV4-1, the J gene TRBJ2-7, with TRBD1 matching 9 bases. The CDR3 sequence is 15 residues long. Germline V gene data show CDR1 as MGHRA and CDR2 as YSYEKL. Losses at the gene ends were 4 bases for V and 6 bases for J; bases not matched to a gene: 10. The CDR3 here is CASSRTGTGSREQYF. CDR3 DNA sequence: TGCGCCAGCAGCCGCACCGGGACAGGGAGTCGCGAGCAGTACTTC.

The chain employs TRBV18 and TRBJ2-5, with D maybe TRBD2 (5 bases). Trimming took off 5 bases at V and 9 bases at J, with 16 bases between the two ends. Germline lookup yields CDR1 KGHSH and CDR2 LQKENI. The CDR3 extends over 13 amino acids. CDR3 protein: CASSGSTARAQYF. Written as DNA, the CDR3 is TGTGCCAGCTCAGGAAGCACGGCGAGGGCCCAGTACTTC. Complete variable domain (other parts from reference TRBV18 and TRBJ2-5): NAGVMQNPRHLVRRRGQEARLRCSPMKGHSHVYWYRQLPEEGLKFMVYLQKENIIDESGMPKERFSAEFPKEGPSILRIQQVVRGDSAAYFCASSGSTARAQYFGPGTRLLVL.

V gene TRBV14 combines with J gene TRBJ2-1, with D unresolved. The CDR3 is 12 residues long. The V gene's germline CDR1 is SGHDN and CDR2 FVKESK. V was shortened by 1 base and J by 10 bases, with 8 bases between the two germline ends. The CDR3 protein is CASSQGVEEQFF. In nucleotides, the CDR3 is TGTGCCAGCAGCCAAGGGGTGGAAGAGCAGTTCTTC.

The chain has TRBV5-1 and TRBJ2-7; weak D call: TRBD1 (7 bases). This CDR3 comprises 14 residues. CDR1 and CDR2 from the germline V gene are SGHRS and YFSETQ. V gave up 4 bases and J gave up 6 bases, with 17 bases separating them. Here the CDR3 reads CASSGGTERVEQYF. The CDR3 DNA reads as TGCGCCAGCAGCGGCGGGACAGAACGCGTCGAGCAGTACTTC.

The genes are TRBV27 and TRBJ2-7; D unresolved. The CDR3 has 13 amino acids. V was trimmed by 6 bases and J by 1 base, leaving 10 bases between them. CDR1 and CDR2 from the germline V gene are MNHEY and SMNVEV (reference sequence). CDR3 protein: CASRMTGSYEQYF. The CDR3 DNA reads as TGTGCCAGCAGGATGACGGGTTCCTACGAGCAGTACTTC.

The CDR3, as DNA: TGTGCCAGCGGCCCTTGGAGCACCGGGGAGCTGTTTTTT. It translates to CASGPWSTGELFF. The V and J genes are TRBV5-5 and TRBJ2-2; D ambiguous. V lost 7 bases, J lost 4 bases, and 11 bases lay in between. Germline-derived CDR1 and CDR2 are SGHKS and YYEKEE (reference sequence). The CDR3 sequence is 13 residues long.

About this clonotype itself: One junction end does not reproduce the germline sequence, and a read error may be involved. This chain joins TRBV3-1 and TRBJ2-6; D perhaps matches TRBD2 (5 bases). Germline CDR1 reads LGHDT; CDR2 reads YNNKEL (reference sequence). This CDR3 has 19 amino acids. The CDR3 region has the DNA TGTGCCAGCTGCCAGCACCCGACGTCCCGGGGAACCGGGGCCAACGTCCTGACTTTC. Amino acids: CASCQHPTSRGTGANVLTF.

The sample holds many counts of this clonotype. This CDR3 is CASSTSGDYNEQFF. CDR3 nucleotides: TGCGCCAGCAGCACTAGCGGGGACTACAATGAGCAGTTCTTC. V usage is TRBV5-1 and J usage is TRBJ2-1; 10 positions agree with TRBD2. The CDR3 has 14 amino acids. The J segment lost 3 bases and the V segment lost 4 bases, leaving 1 base of the junction unmatched. CDR1 and CDR2 from the germline V gene are SGHRS and YFSETQ.

This clonotype has more than one count but fewer than ten. The chain joins TRBV27 to TRBJ2-1; 7 nucleotides match TRBD2. The CDR3 runs to 16 residues. Germline values: CDR1 MNHEY, CDR2 SMNVEV (reference sequence). Trimming at V came to 4 bases and at J to 2 bases, leaving 8 bases not matched to a gene. Written as DNA, the CDR3 is TGTGCCAGCAGTTCAATGCGACGGGGGGCCTACAATGAGCAGTTCTTC. Translated, it gives CASSSMRRGAYNEQFF.

This clonotype was detected a few times. V usage is TRBV27 and J usage is TRBJ2-1; D uncertain. CDR1 and CDR2 (germline): MNHEY, SMNVEV (reference sequence). Trimming stripped 3 bases from V and 7 bases from J, with 10 bases between. The CDR3 extends over 13 amino acids. In DNA, the CDR3 is TGTGCCAGCAGTTTTGGTCGGAAAAATGAGCAGTTCTTC. This translates into CASSFGRKNEQFF.

This chain connects TRBV10-3 to TRBJ1-1; D unclear. In germline, CDR1 is ENHRY, CDR2 SYGVKD. The CDR3 totals 13 residues. The V gene lost 3 bases and the J gene lost 1 base, with 6 bases spanning the gap. Written as DNA, the CDR3 is TGTGCCATCAGTGACAACCCGAACACTGAAGCTTTCTTT. Translation: CAISDNPNTEAFF.